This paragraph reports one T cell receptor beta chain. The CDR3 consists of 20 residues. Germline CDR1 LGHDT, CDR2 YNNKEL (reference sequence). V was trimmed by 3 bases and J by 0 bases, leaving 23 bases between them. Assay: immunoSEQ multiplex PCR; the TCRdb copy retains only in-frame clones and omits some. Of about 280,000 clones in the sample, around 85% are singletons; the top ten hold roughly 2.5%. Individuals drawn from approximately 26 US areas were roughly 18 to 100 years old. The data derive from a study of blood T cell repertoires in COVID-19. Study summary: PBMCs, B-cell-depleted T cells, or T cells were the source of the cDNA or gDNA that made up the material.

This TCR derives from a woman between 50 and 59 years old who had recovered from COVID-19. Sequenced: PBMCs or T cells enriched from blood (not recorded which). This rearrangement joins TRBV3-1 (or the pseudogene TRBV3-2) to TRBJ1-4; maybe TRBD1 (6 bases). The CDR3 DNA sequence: TGTGCCAGCAGCCAGACCCATCCGGGACAACTCCTTCCAACTAATGAAAAACTGTTTTTT. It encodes CASSQTHPGQLLPTNEKLFF.